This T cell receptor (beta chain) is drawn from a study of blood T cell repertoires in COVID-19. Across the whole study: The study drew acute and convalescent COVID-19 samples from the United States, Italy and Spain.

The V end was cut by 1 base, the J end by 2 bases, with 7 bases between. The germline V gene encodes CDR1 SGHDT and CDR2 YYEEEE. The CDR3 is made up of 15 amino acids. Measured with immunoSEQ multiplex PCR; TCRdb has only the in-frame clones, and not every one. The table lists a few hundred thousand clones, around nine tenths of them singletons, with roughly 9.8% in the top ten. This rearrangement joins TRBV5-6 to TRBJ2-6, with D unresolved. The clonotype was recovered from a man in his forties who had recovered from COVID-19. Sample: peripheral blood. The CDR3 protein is CASSLRGAGANVLTF. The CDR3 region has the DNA TGTGCCAGCAGCTTGAGAGGTGCTGGGGCCAACGTCCTGACTTTC.